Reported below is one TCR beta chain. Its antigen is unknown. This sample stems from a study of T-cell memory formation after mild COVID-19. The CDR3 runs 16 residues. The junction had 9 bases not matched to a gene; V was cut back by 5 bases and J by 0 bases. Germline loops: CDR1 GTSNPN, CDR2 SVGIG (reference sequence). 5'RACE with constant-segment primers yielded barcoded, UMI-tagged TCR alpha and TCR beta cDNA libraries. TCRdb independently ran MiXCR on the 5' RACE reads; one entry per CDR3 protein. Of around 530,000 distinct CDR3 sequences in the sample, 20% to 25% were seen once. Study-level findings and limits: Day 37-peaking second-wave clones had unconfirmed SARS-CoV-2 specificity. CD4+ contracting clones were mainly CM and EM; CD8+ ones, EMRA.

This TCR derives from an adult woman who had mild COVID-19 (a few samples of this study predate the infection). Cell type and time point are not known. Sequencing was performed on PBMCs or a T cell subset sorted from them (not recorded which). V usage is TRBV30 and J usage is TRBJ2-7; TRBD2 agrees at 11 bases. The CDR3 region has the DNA TGTGCCTGGGAACCGGGACTAGCGGCAAGCTCCTACGAGCAGTACTTC. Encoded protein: CAWEPGLAASSYEQYF.